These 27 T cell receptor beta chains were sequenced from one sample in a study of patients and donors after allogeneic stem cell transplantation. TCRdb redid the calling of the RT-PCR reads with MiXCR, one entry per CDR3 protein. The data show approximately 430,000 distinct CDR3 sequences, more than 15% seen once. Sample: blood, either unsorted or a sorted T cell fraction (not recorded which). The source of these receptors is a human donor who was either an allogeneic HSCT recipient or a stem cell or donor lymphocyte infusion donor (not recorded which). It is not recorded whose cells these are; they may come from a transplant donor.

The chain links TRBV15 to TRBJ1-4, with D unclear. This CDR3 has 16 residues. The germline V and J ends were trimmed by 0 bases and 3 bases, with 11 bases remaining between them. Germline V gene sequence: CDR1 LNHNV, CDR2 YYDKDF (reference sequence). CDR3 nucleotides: TGTGCCACCAGCAGAGATTCAAGGGCGTCTAATGAAAAACTGTTTTTT. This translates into CATSRDSRASNEKLFF.

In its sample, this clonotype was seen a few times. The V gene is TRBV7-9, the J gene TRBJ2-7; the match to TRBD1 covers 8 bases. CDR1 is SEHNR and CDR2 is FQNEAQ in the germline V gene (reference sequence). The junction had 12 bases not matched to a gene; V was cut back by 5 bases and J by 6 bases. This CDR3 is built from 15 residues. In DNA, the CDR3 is TGTGCCAGCAGCCTCCCGACAGGGGATCCTTGCGAGCAGTACTTC. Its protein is CASSLPTGDPCEQYF.

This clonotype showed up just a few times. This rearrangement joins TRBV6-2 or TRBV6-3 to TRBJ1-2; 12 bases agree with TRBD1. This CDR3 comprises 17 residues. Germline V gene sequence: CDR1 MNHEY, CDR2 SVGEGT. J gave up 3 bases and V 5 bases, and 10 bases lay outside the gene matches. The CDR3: CASSHRDRGPRDYGYTF. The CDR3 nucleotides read TGTGCCAGCAGTCACCGGGACAGGGGGCCTAGGGACTATGGCTACACCTTC.

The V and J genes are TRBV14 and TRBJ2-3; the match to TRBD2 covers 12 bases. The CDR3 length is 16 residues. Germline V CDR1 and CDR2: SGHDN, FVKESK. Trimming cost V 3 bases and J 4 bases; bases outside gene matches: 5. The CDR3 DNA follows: TGTGCCAGCAGCCACGGACTAGCGGGGAATTCAGATACGCAGTATTTT. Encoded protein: CASSHGLAGNSDTQYF.

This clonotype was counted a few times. This CDR3 reads CSAGRGPQTGELFF. CDR3 coding DNA: TGCAGTGCGGGCAGGGGGCCGCAAACCGGGGAGCTGTTTTTT. The chain has TRBV20-1 and TRBJ2-2, with TRBD1 identical over 8 bases. V shed 6 bases, J shed 5 bases, and the junction held 8 bases outside the gene matches. This CDR3 is 14 amino acids long. Looked up from germline, CDR1 is DFQATT and CDR2 is SNEGSKA (reference sequence).

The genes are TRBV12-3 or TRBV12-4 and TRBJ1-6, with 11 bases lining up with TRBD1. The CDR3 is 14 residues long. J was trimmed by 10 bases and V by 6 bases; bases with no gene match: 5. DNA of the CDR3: TGTGCCAGCAGCGGGACAGGGGGTCAGTCACCCCTCCACTTT. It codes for CASSGTGGQSPLHF.

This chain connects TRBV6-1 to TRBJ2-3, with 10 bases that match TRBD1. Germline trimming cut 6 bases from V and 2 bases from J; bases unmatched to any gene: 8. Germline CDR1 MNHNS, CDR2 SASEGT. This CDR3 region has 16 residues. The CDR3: CASSRAGTGATDTQYF. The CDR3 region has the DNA TGTGCCAGCAGCCGGGCCGGGACAGGGGCCACAGATACGCAGTATTTT.

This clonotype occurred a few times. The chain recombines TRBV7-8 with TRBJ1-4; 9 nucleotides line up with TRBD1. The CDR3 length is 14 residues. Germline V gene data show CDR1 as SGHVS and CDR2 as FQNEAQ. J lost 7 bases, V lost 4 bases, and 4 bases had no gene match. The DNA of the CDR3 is TGTGCCAGCAGCTGGGACAGGGTCGGTGAAAAACTGTTTTTT. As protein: CASSWDRVGEKLFF.

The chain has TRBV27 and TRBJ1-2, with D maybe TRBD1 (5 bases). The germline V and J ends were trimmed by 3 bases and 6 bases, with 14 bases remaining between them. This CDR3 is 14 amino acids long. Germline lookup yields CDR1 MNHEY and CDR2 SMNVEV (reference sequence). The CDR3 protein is CASSFRDYRNGYTF. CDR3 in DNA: TGTGCCAGCAGTTTCCGGGACTACCGTAATGGCTACACCTTC.

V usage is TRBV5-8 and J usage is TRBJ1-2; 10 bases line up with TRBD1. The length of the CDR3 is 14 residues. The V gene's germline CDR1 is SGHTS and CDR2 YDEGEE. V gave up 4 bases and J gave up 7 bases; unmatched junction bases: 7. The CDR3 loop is CASSHDRGLGGYTF. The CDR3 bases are TGTGCCAGCAGCCACGACAGGGGGCTCGGTGGCTACACCTTC.

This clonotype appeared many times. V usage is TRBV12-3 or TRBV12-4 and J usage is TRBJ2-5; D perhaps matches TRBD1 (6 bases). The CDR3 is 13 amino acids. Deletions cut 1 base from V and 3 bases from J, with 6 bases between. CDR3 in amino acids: CASSLDREETQYF. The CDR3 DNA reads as TGTGCCAGCAGTTTAGACAGGGAAGAGACCCAGTACTTC.

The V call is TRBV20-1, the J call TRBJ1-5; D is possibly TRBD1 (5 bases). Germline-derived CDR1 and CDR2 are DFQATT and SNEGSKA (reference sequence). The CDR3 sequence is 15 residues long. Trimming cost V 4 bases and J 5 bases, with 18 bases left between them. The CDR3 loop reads CSAIRDRLRDQPQHF. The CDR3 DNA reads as TGCAGTGCTATCAGGGACCGTTTAAGGGATCAGCCCCAGCATTTT.

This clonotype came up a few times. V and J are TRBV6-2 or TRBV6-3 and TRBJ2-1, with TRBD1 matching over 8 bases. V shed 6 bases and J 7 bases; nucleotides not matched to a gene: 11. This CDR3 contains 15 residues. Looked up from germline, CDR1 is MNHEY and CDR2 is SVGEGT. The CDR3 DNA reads TGTGCCAGCAGAACAACCAGGGGGCGCACGAATGAGCAGTTCTTC. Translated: CASRTTRGRTNEQFF.

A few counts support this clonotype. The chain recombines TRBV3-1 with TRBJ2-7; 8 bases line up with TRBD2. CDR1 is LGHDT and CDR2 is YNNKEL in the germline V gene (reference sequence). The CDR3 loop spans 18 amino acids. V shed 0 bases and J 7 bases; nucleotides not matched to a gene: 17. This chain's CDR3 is CASSQDRLSGDPAGEQYF. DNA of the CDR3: TGTGCCAGCAGCCAAGATCGGCTTAGCGGGGATCCGGCCGGGGAGCAGTACTTC.

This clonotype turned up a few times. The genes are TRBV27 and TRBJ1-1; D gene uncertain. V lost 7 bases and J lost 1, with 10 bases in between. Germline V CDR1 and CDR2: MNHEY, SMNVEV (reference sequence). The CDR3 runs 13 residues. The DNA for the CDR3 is TGTGCCAGCACCCCGACACCGAACACTGAAGCTTTCTTT. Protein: CASTPTPNTEAFF.

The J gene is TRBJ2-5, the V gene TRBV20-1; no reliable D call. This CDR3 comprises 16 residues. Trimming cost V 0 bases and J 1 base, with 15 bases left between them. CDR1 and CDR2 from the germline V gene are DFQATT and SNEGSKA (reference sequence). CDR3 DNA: TGCAGTGCTAGAGACCCTCAAAACGGTCTCCAAGAGACCCAGTACTTC. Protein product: CSARDPQNGLQETQYF.

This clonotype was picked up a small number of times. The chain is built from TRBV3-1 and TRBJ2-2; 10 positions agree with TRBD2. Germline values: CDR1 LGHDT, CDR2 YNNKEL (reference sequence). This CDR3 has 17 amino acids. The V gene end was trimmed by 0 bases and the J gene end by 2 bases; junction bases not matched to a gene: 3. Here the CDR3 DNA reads TGTGCCAGCAGCCAAGATACTAGCGGGACCAACACCGGGGAGCTGTTTTTT. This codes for CASSQDTSGTNTGELFF.

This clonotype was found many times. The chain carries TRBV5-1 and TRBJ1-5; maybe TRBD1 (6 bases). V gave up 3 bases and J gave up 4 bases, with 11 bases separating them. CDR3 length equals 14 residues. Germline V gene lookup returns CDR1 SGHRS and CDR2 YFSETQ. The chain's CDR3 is CASSSGTPNQPQHF. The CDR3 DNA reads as TGCGCCAGCAGCTCCGGGACACCTAATCAGCCCCAGCATTTT.

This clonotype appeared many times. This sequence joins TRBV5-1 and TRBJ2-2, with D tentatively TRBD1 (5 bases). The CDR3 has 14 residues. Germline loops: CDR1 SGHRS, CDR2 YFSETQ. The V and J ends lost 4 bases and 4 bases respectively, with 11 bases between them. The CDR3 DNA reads TGCGCCAGCAGCCCGGCAGGGCCCACCGGGGAGCTGTTTTTT. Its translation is CASSPAGPTGELFF.

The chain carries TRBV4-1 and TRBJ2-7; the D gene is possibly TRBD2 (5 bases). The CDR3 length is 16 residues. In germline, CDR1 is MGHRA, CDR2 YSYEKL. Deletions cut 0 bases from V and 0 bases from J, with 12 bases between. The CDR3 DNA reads TGCGCCAGCAGCCAAGAACCTAGCATTTTCTCCTACGAGCAGTACTTC. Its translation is CASSQEPSIFSYEQYF.

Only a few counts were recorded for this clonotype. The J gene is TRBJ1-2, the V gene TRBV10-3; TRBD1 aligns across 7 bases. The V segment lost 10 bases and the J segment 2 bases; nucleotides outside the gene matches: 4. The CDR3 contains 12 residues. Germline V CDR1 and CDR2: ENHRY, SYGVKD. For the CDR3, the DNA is TGTGCCACGCAGGGGGGAAACTATGGCTACACCTTC. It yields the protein CATQGGNYGYTF.

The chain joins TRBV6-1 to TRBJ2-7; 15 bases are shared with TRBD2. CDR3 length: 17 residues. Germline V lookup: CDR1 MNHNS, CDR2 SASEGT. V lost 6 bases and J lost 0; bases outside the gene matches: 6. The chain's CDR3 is CASSGLAGGTSSYEQYF. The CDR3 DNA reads TGTGCCAGCAGCGGACTAGCGGGGGGGACCAGCTCCTACGAGCAGTACTTC.

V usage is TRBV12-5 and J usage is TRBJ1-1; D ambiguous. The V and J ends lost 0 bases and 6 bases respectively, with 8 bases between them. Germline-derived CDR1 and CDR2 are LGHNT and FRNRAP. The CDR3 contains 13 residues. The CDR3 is CASGLVPPPEAFF. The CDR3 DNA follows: TGTGCTAGTGGTTTGGTACCCCCGCCTGAAGCTTTCTTT.

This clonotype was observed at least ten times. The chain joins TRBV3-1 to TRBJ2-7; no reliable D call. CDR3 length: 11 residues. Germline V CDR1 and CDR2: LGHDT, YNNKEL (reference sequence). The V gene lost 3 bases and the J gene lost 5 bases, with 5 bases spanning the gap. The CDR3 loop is CASSHRNEQYF. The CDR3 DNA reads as TGTGCCAGCAGCCATAGGAACGAGCAGTACTTC.

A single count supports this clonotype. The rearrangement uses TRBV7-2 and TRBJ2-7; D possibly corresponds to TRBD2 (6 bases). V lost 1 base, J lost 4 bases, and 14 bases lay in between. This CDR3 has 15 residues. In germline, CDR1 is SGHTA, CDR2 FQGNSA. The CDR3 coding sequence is TGTGCCAGCAGCTTAGGTGGGCTAGGAGGGTACGAGCAGTACTTC. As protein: CASSLGGLGGYEQYF.

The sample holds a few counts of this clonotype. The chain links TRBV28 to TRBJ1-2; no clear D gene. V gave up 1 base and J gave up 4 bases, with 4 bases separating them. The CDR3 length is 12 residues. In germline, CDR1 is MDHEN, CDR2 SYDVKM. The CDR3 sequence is CASSLFSYGYTF. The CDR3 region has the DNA TGTGCCAGCAGTTTATTTAGCTATGGCTACACCTTC.

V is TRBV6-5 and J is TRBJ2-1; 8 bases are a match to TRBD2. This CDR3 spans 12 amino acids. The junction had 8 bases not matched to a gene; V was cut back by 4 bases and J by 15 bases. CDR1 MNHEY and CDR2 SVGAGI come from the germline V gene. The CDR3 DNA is TGTGCCAGCAGTTTAACTAGCGGTGGTCTGTTCTTC. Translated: CASSLTSGGLFF.